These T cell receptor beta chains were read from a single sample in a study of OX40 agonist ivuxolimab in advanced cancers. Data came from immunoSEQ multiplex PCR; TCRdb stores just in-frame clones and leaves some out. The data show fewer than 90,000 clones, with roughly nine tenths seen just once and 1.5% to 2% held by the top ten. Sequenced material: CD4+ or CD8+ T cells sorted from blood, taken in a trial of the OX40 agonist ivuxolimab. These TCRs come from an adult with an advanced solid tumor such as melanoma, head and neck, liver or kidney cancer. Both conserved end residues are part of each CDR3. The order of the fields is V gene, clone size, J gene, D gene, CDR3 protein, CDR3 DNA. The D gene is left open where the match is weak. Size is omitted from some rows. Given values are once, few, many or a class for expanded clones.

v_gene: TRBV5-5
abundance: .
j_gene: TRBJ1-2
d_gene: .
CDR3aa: CASTRQGISYTF
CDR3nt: TGTGCCAGCACCCGGCAGGGGATCAGCTACACCTTC

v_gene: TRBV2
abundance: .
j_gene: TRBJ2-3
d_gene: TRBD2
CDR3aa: CASRTGTSGSSGTQYF
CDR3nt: TGTGCCAGCAGAACCGGGACTAGCGGGAGTTCGGGTACGCAGTATTTT

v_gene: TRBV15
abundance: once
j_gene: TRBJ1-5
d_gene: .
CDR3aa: CATSRDQAEGRNQPQHF
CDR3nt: TGTGCCACCAGCAGAGATCAGGCGGAAGGTCGCAATCAGCCCCAGCATTTT

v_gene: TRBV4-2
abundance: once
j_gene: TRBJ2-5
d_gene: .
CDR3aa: CASSQVLAETQYF
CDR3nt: TGTGCCAGCAGCCAAGTCCTGGCTGAGACCCAGTACTTC

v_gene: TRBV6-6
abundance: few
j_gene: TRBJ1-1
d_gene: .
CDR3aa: CASSYLDRQTEAFF
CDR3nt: TGTGCCAGCAGTTACCTCGACCGACAGACAGAAGCTTTCTTT

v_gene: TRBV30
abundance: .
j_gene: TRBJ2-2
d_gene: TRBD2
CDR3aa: CAWSGLAGVGELFF
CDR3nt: TGTGCCTGGAGTGGACTAGCGGGAGTCGGGGAGCTGTTTTTT

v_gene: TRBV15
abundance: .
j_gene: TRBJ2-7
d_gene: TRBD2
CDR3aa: CATSRDWASGRGYEQYF
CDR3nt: TGTGCCACCAGCAGAGATTGGGCTAGCGGGAGGGGCTACGAGCAGTACTTC

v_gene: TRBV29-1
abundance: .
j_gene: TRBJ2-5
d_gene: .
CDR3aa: CSAAARVGETQYF
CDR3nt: TGCAGCGCCGCAGCCAGGGTTGGAGAGACCCAGTACTTC

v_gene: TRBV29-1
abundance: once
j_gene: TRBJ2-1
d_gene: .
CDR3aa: CSVGLNEQFF
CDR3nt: TGCAGCGTTGGGTTGAATGAGCAGTTCTTC

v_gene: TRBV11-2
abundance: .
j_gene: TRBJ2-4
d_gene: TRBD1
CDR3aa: CASMGQRAKNIQYF
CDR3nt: TGTGCCAGTATGGGACAGAGGGCCAAAAACATTCAGTACTTC

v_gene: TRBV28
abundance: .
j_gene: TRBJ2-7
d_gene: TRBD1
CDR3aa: CASSGPGQGFSRSYEQYF
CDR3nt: TGTGCCAGCAGCGGACCAGGACAGGGGTTCTCCCGCTCCTACGAGCAGTACTTC

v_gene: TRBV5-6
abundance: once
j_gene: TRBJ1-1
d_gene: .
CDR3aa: CASSLSSEAFF
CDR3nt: TGTGCCAGCAGCTTGTCCAGTGAAGCTTTCTTT

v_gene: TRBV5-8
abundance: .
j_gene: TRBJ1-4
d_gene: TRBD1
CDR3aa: CASSLGQGALNEKLFF
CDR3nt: TGTGCCAGCAGCTTGGGCCAGGGGGCCCTTAATGAAAAACTGTTTTTT

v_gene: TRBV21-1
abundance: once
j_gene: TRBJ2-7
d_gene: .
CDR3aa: CASSTSWPYYPYEQYF
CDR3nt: TGTGCCAGCAGCACCTCCTGGCCTTACTATCCCTACGAGCAGTACTTC

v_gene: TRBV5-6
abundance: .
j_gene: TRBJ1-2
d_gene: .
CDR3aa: CASSLVGENYGYTF
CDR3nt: TGTGCCAGCAGCTTGGTCGGGGAGAACTATGGCTACACCTTC

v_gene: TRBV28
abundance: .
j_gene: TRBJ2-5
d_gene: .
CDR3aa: CASSLSGNRETQYF
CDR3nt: TGTGCCAGCAGTTTGTCCGGGAATAGGGAGACCCAGTACTTC

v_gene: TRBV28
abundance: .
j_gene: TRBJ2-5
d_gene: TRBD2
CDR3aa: CASTVAGGETQYF
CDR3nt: TGTGCCAGCACCGTAGCGGGAGGAGAGACCCAGTACTTC

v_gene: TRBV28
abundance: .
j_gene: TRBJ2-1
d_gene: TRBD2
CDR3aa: CASSSPRLAQISYNEQFF
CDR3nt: TGTGCCAGCAGTTCCCCGCGACTAGCTCAAATCTCCTACAATGAGCAGTTCTTC

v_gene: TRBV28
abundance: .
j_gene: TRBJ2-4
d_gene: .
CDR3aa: CASSGLLLAKNIQYF
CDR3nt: TGTGCCAGCAGTGGACTTTTACTAGCCAAAAACATTCAGTACTTC

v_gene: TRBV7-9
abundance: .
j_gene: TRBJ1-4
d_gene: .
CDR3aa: CASSLLGEKLFF
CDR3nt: TGTGCCAGCAGCTTACTCGGTGAAAAACTGTTTTTT

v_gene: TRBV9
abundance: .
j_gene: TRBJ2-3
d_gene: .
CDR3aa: CASSGRRETPTDTQYF
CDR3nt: TGTGCCAGCAGTGGAAGGAGGGAAACCCCCACAGATACGCAGTATTTT

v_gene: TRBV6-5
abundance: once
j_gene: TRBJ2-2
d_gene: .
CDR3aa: CASSESGTGELFF
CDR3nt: TGTGCCAGCAGTGAGAGCGGCACCGGGGAGCTGTTTTTT

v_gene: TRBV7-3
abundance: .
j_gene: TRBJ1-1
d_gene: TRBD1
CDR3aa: CASSAQGGYTEAFF
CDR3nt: TGTGCCAGCAGCGCACAGGGGGGTTACACTGAAGCTTTCTTT

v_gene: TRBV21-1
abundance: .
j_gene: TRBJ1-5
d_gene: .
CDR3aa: CASSPGGGSHQPQHF
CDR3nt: TGTGCCAGCAGCCCTGGCGGGGGTTCCCACCAGCCCCAGCATTTT

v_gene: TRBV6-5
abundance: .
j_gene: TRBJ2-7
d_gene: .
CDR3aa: CASSSPRPKGYEQYF
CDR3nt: TGTGCCAGCAGTTCCCCGAGGCCCAAGGGTTACGAGCAGTACTTC

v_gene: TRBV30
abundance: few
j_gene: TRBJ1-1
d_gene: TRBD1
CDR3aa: CAWTTGGNTEAFF
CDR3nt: TGTGCCTGGACGACAGGGGGTAACACTGAAGCTTTCTTT

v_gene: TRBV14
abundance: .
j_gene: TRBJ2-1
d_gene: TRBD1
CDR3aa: CASSQPGQGARQFF
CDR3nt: TGTGCCAGCAGCCAACCGGGACAGGGAGCGAGACAGTTCTTC

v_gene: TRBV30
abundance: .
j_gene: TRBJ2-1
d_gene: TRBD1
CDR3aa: CAWKAGTALREQFF
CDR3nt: TGTGCCTGGAAGGCCGGGACAGCGTTGCGGGAGCAGTTCTTC

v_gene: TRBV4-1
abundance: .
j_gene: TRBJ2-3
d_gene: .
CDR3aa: CASSQMTPSTDTQYF
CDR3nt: TGCGCCAGCAGCCAAATGACTCCGTCCACAGATACGCAGTATTTT

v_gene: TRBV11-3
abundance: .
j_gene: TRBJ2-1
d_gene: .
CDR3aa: CASSLYRVGGVNEQFF
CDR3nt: TGTGCCAGCAGCTTATATCGTGTGGGTGGTGTCAATGAGCAGTTCTTC

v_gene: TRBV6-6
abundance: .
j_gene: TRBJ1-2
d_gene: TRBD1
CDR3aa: CASSRPGQGVDGYTF
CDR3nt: TGTGCCAGCAGTCGCCCGGGACAGGGAGTCGATGGCTACACCTTC

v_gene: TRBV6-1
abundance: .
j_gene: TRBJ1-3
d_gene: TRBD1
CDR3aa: CAGDRGFSGNTIYF
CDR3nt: TGTGCCGGGGACAGGGGGTTCTCTGGAAACACCATATATTTT

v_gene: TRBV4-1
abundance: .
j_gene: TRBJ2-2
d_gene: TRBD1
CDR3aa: CASSQDWTGYTGELFF
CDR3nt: TGCGCCAGCAGCCAAGATTGGACAGGGTATACCGGGGAGCTGTTTTTT